The present T cell receptor (beta chain) was sequenced within a study of monozygotic twins with inflammatory bowel disease. Whole-study results and caveats: Resolution of different T cell subtypes was not achieved.

Germline values: CDR1 SGHRS, CDR2 YFSETQ. The length of the CDR3 is 14 residues. As for this clonotype: Its antigen is as yet unknown.

Following a re-call of the 5' RACE reads, TCRdb has one entry per CDR3 protein and lacks DNA. The listing contains approximately 150,000 distinct CDR3 sequences. This sequence originates from a human donor with ulcerative colitis or Crohn's disease, or a healthy co-twin of an affected twin (not recorded which). What was sequenced was blood. The rearrangement uses TRBV5-1 and TRBJ2-5; with no DNA, the TCRdb D assignment of TRBD1 cannot be verified. The chain's CDR3 is CASRVGDSQETQYF.